This T cell receptor (beta chain) was recorded in a study of identifying expanded T cells in peripheral blood. Regarding the study as a whole: Variance in clone template counts between approximately two-week samples significantly increased with total template count across all healthy donors.

Assay used: immunoSEQ multiplex PCR; TCRdb lists only in-frame clones, some missing. Of more than 50,000 clones listed, about 83% were seen once; the top ten hold roughly 19%. The CDR3 runs to 16 residues. Germline values: CDR1 SGHRS, CDR2 YFSETQ. With 0 bases clipped from V and 5 bases from J, the junction kept 5 bases outside the gene matches. As for this clone: The antigen remains unidentified.

The chain uses TRBV5-1 and TRBJ2-1; TRBD2 matches at 10 bases. Sequencing was performed on blood. This TCR derives from a person aged 18 to 70 in good health. The DNA for the CDR3 is TGCGCCAGCAGCTTGGGGCGGCTAGCGGGAGACAATGAGCAGTTCTTC. It specifies CASSLGRLAGDNEQFF.